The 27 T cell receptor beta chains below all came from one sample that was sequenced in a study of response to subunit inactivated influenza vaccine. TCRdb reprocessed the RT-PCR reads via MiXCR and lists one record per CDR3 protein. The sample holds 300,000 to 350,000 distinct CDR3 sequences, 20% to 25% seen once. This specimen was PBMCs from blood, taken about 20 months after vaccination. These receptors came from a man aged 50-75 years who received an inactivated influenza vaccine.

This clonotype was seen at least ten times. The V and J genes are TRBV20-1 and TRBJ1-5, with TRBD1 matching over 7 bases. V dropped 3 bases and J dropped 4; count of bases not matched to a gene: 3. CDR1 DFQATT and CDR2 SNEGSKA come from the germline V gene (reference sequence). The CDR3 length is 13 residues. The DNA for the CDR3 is TGCAGTGCTAGGCAGGGGGGGAATCAGCCCCAGCATTTT. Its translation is CSARQGGNQPQHF.

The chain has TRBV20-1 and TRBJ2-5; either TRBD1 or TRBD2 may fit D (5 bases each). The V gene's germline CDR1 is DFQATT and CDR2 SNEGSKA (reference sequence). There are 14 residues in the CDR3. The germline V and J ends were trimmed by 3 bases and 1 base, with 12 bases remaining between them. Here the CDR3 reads CSASQGPFQETQYF. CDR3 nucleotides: TGCAGTGCTAGTCAGGGACCTTTCCAAGAGACCCAGTACTTC.

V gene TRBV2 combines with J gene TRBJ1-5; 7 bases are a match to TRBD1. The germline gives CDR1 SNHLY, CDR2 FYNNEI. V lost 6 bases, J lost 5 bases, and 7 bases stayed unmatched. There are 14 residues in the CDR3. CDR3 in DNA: TGTGCCAGCAGCGACAGGGTGTGGGATCAGCCCCAGCATTTT. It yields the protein CASSDRVWDQPQHF.

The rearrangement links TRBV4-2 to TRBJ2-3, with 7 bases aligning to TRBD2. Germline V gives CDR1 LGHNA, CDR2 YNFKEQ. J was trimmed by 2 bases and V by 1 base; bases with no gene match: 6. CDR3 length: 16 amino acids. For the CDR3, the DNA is TGTGCCAGCAGCCAAGGCATAGCGGGTTTCACAGATACGCAGTATTTT. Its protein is CASSQGIAGFTDTQYF.

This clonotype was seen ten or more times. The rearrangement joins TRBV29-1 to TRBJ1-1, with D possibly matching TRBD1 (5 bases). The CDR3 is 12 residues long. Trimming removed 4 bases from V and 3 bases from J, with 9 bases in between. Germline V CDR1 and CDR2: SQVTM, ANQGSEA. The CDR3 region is CSVGGGDTEAFF. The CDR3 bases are TGCAGCGTTGGGGGGGGAGACACTGAAGCTTTCTTT.

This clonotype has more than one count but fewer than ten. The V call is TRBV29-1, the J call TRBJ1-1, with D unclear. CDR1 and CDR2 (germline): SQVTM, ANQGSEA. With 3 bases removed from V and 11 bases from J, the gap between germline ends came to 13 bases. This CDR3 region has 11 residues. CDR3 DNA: TGCAGCGTTGAGACCGTCGGGTCGGCTTTCTTT. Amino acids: CSVETVGSAFF.

CDR3 residues: CSTALLAPPDTQYF. The CDR3 DNA follows: TGCAGCACTGCATTACTAGCGCCCCCAGATACGCAGTATTTT. V and J are TRBV29-1 and TRBJ2-3; 7 nucleotides line up with TRBD2. Germline-derived CDR1 and CDR2 are SQVTM and ANQGSEA. The CDR3 runs 14 residues. Losses at the gene ends were 8 bases for V and 4 bases for J; bases not matched to a gene: 12.

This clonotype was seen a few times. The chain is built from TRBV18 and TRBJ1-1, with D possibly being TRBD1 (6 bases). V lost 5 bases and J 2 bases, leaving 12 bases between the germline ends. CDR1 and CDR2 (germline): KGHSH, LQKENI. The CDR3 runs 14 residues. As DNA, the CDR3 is TGTGCCAGCTCAATAGAACAGGGAAACACTGAAGCTTTCTTT. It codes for CASSIEQGNTEAFF.

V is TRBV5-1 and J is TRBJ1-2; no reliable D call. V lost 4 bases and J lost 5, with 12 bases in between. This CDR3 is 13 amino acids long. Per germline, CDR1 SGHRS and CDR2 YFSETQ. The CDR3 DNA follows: TGCGCCAGCAGCGCAGAGAACGATTATGGCTACACCTTC. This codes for CASSAENDYGYTF.

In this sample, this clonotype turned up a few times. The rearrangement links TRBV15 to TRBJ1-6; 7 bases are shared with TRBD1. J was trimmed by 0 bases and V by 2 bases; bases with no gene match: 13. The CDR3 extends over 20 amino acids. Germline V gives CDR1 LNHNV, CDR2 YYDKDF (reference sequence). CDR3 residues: CATSRYTGQVSGSYNSPLHF. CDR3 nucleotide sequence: TGTGCCACCAGCAGATACACCGGACAGGTTTCAGGCTCCTATAATTCACCCCTCCACTTT.

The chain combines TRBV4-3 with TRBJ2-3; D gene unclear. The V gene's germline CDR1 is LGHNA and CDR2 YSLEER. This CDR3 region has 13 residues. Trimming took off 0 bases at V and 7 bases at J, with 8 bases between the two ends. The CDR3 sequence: CASSQEGGNTQYF. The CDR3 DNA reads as TGCGCCAGCAGCCAAGAGGGTGGCAATACGCAGTATTTT.

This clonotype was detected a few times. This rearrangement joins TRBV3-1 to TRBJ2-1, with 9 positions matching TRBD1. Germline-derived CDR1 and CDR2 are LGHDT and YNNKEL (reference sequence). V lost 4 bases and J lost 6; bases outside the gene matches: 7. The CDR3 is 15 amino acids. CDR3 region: CASSLGPGQGNEQFF. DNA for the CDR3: TGTGCCAGCAGCCTTGGACCGGGACAGGGCAATGAGCAGTTCTTC.

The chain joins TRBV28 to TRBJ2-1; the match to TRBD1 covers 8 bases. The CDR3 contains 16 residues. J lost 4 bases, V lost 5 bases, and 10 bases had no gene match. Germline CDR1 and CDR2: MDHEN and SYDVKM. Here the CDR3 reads CASSPRPGGGYNEQFF. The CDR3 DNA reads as TGTGCCAGCAGTCCCCGTCCAGGGGGCGGTTACAATGAGCAGTTCTTC.

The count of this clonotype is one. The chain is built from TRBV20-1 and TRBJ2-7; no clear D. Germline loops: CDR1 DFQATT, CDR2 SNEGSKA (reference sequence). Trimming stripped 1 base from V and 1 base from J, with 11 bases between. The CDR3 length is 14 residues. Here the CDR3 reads CSARVARSSYEQYF. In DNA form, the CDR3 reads TGCAGTGCTAGAGTGGCTAGGAGTTCCTACGAGCAGTACTTC.

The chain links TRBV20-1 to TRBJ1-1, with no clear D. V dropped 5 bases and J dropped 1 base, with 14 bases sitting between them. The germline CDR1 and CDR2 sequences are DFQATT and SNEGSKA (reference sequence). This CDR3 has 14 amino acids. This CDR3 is CSAHIQWKNTEAFF. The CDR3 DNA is TGCAGTGCTCACATCCAGTGGAAGAACACTGAAGCTTTCTTT.

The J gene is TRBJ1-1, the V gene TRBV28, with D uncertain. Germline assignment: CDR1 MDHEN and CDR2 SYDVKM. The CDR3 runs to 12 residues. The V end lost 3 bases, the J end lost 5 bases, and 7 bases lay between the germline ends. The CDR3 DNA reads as TGTGCCAGCAGTTTTATCCGAACTGAAGCTTTCTTT. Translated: CASSFIRTEAFF.

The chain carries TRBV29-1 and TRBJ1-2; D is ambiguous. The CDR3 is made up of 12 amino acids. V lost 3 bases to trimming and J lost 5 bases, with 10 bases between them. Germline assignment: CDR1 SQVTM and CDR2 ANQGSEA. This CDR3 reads CSVDTRRYGYTF. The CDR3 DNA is TGCAGCGTTGATACCAGACGGTATGGCTACACCTTC. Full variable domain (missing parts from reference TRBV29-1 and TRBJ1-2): SAVISQKPSRDICQRGTSLTIQCQVDSQVTMMFWYRQQPGQSLTLIATANQGSEATYESGFVIDKFPISRPNLTFSTLTVSNMSPEDSSIYLCSVDTRRYGYTFGSGTRLTVV.

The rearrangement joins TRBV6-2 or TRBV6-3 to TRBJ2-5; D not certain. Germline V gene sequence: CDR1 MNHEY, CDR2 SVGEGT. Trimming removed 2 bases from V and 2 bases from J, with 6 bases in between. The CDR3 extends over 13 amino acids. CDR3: CASSYIAQETQYF. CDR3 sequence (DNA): TGTGCCAGCAGTTACATCGCACAAGAGACCCAGTACTTC.

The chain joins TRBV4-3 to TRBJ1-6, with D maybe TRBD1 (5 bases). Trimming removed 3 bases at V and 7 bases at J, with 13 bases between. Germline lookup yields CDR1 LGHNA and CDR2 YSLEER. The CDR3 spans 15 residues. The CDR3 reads CASSHPGTGNSPLHF. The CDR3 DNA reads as TGCGCCAGCAGCCACCCCGGGACTGGGAATTCACCCCTCCACTTT.

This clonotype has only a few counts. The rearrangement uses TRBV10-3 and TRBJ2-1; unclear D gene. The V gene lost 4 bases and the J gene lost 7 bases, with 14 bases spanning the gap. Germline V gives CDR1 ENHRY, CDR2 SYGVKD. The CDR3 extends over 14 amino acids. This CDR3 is CAISGPGRANEQFF. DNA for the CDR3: TGTGCCATCAGTGGGCCCGGCCGGGCGAATGAGCAGTTCTTC.

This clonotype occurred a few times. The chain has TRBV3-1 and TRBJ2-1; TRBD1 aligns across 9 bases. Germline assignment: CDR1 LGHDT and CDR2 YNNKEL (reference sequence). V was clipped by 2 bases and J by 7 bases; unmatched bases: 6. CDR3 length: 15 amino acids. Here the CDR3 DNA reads TGTGCCAGCAGCCAAACAGGGGGCGCAGGGAATGAGCAGTTCTTC. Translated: CASSQTGGAGNEQFF.

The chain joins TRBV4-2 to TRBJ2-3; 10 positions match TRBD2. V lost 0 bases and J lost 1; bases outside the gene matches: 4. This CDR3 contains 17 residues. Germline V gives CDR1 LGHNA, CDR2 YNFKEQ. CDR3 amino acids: CASSQDWTSGRTDTQYF. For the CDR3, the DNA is TGTGCCAGCAGCCAAGATTGGACTAGCGGCCGCACAGATACGCAGTATTTT.

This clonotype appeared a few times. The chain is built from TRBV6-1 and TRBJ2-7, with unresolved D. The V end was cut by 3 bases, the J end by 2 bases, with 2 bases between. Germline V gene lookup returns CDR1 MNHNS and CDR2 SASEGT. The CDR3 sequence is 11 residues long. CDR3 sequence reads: CASSDAYEQYF. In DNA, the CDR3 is TGTGCCAGCAGTGATGCCTACGAGCAGTACTTC.

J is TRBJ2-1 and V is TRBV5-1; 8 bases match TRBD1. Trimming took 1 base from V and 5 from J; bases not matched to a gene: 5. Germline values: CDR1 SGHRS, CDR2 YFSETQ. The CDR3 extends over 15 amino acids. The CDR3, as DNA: TGCGCCAGCAGCTTGCCCCTCAGGGGGCACAATGAGCAGTTCTTC. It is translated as CASSLPLRGHNEQFF.

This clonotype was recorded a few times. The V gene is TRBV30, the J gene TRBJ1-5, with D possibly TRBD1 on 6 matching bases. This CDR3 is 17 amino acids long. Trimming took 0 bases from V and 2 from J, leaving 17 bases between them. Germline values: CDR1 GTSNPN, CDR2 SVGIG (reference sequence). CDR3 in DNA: TGTGCCTGGAGTGTAAGGGGGGGAAAGGTTCGCAATCAGCCCCAGCATTTT. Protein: CAWSVRGGKVRNQPQHF.

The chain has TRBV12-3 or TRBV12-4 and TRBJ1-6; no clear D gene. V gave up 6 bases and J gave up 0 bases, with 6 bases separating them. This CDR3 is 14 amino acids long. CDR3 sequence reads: CASSSVSYNSPLHF. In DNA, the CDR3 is TGTGCCAGCAGCTCGGTCTCCTATAATTCACCCCTCCACTTT.

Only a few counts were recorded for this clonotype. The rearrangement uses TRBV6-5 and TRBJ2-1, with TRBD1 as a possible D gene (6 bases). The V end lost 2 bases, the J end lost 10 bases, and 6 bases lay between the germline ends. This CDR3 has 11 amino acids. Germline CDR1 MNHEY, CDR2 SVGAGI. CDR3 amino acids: CASSYGQEQFF. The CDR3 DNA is TGTGCCAGCAGTTACGGACAGGAGCAGTTCTTC.